This T cell receptor (beta chain) stems from a study of blood T cell repertoires in COVID-19 (dated by TCRdb to the early 2020s). About the full investigation: The collaborator samples originated in the United States, Italy and Spain and spanned the acute and convalescent phases of COVID-19. The prospective study material was composed of cDNA or gDNA derived from T cells, B-cell-depleted T cells, or PBMCs. Deeply sampled blood TCRbeta repertoires from subjects exposed to, actively infected with, or recovered from COVID-19 were included in the dataset. The repertoires were released in a freely available public database meant as a resource for research on the immune response to SARS-CoV-2. The samples were drawn from two sources: the first 160 participants of the ongoing ImmuneRACE study, and fewer than 1,500 subjects contributed by 6 global collaborators. The sample metadata nearly always contained a de-identified subject ID, COVID-19 status, age in years and sex. Where available, HLA class I and class II types were taken from metadata supplied by the sample provider and were not determined by assay-based typing. The paper as a whole reports these results and caveats: Clinical and demographic metadata were provided uncurated, with the amount varying by source and participant.

Whole blood was collected in K2EDTA tubes by collaborating institutions according to the institutions' own protocols. For TCRbeta analysis, collaborators shipped samples in one of three forms: frozen whole blood, isolated PBMCs, or DNA extracted from either of those sample types. TCRbeta CDR3 regions were amplified from genomic DNA using the immunoSEQ Assay, a bias-controlled multiplex PCR. Per the authors' processing: The number of nucleated cells in each sample was estimated by amplification of reference gene primers within the assay. To quantify the absolute abundance of each unique TCRbeta CDR3 rearrangement, sequence reads were collapsed and filtered. Productive Simpson clonality was computed per sample as the square root of Simpson's diversity index over productive rearrangements. TCRdb's version of the immuneACCESS table is confined to in-frame rearrangements and falls short of the full clone set. An unresolved V gene accounts for under half of the shortfall where checked; the remainder is of unknown origin. D and trimming were read from the DNA, whereas the V and J calls and clone size are those reported in that table. The sample contains approximately 20,000 clones, more than 85% of them found a single time. 4.1% of the sample comes from the top ten.

As to this clone: Its target antigen remains unknown. Per-nucleotide qualities are absent, and no much larger clonotype sits a single base away.

The germline V gene (reference sequence) provides CDR1 MNHEY and CDR2 SMNVEV. CDR3 length: 14 amino acids, cysteine to phenylalanine. Only CDR3 DNA remains: 42 bases, in frame from the first base. V is reduced by 3 bases and J by 3 bases, leaving a spacing of 9 bases between them. The sequencing sample was made of peripheral blood. The clonotype was recovered from a woman aged 50 to 65 with active COVID-19. The rearranged chain carries TRBV27 and TRBJ1-5; the D gene is not confidently resolved. The nucleotides are TGTGCCAGCAGTTTGGGGAGGTACAATCAGCCCCAGCATTTT. It codes for CASSLGRYNQPQHF.